This paragraph covers one T cell receptor beta chain sequence. This clone's antigen is unknown. No base qualities exist here, and no much larger clone lies one base off it. These data come from a study of OX40 agonist ivuxolimab in advanced cancers. Regarding the research as a whole: The costimulatory receptor OX40 (CD134) was targeted by ivuxolimab, a fully human IgG2 agonistic monoclonal antibody. Intravenous ivuxolimab was administered to patients every 2 weeks at six dose levels: 0.01, 0.1, 0.3, 1.5, 3 and 10 mg/kg. The paper describes the monotherapy dose-escalation part (N = 52 patients) of the phase I trial of ivuxolimab. A male proportion of roughly 80% and a mean age of approximately 58 years, ranging from roughly 23 to 79, were recorded for the dose-escalation cohort. Patients were allowed to have had prior anti-PD-1, anti-PD-L1 or anti-CTLA-4 therapy, and around two fifths of the dose-escalation patients had been treated with checkpoint inhibitors. The point of sequencing TCRbeta in the periphery was to test whether ivuxolimab changed TCR sequence diversity and drove clonal T-cell expansion. Of the 50 or so patients in dose escalation, some 19 had hepatocellular carcinoma, some 15 had melanoma, 9 had renal cell carcinoma and 9 had head and neck cancer. Three dose-escalation patients achieved partial responses, one with hepatocellular carcinoma and two with cutaneous melanoma.

Patients with autoimmune disease history or receiving systemic immunosuppression were excluded from the trial. In every dose cohort, peripheral blood was drawn for TCR sequencing at baseline, cycle 4 day 1, and cycle 7 day 1. The samples were taken from a phase I, first-in-human, multicenter, open-label dose-escalation trial of ivuxolimab. The trial enrolled adults with locally advanced or metastatic head and neck squamous cell, hepatocellular, melanoma or renal cell carcinoma. Before TCR sequencing, CD4+ and CD8+ T cells were separately sorted from peripheral blood. Results the study describes overall, beyond this receptor: Low levels of normalized T-cell clonal expansion were also seen in some patients who did not respond. Which antigens the clonally expanded peripheral T cells were specific for was not determined. After ivuxolimab, more expanded clones were found on average in CD8+ T cells than in CD4+ T cells. At doses of 0.1 to 3.0 mg/kg, clonal expansion of both CD4+ and CD8+ blood T cells was observed from baseline to week 6. In the 0.1-3.0 mg/kg groups, partial responders were among the patients with the lowest normalized peripheral clonal expansion, particularly in CD8+ T cells.

Genomic DNA was isolated from the sorted cells so that the TCRbeta CDR3 region could be sequenced. The immunoSEQ Assay was used to sequence the TCRbeta CDR3 regions. In its TCRdb copy, this immuneACCESS table keeps in-frame sequences only and misses some clones. Where compared with another copy, unresolved V genes explain less than half of these, and the others have no known cause. Across this sample there are about 69,000 clones, with roughly 84% seen only once. Together, the top ten hold roughly 7.9% of the sample. The source is an adult with an advanced solid tumor such as melanoma, head and neck, liver or kidney cancer. The sequencing used CD4+ or CD8+ T cells sorted from blood, collected in a trial of the OX40 agonist ivuxolimab.

In nucleotides, the sequence is TGTGCCAGCAGTTCTGACCCCTCCTACGAGCAGTACTTC. Translated, it reads CASSSDPSYEQYF. The chain joins TRBV6-6 to TRBJ2-5, with the D gene uncertain. The J call is uncertain, as TRBJ2-7 better fits the DNA end. The germline V gene (reference sequence) gives CDR1 as MNHNY and CDR2 as SVGAGI. The CDR3, cysteine through phenylalanine, is 13 amino acids long. Only the CDR3 part of the read is kept: 39 bases, read in frame from the first base.